This T cell receptor (beta chain) was documented in a study of graft-versus-host responses after intestinal transplantation. On the study more broadly: Multivisceral, liver-intestinal, or isolated intestinal grafts were transplanted into recipients.

Study results and limitations: Individuals who had graft-donor T cell macrochimerism had allografts that showed high graft-versus-host to host-versus-graft clonal ratios. GvH clonotypes were identified within recipient marrow, with a subset emerging first in ileum or blood.

The V gene lost 1 base and the J gene lost 2 bases, with 8 bases spanning the gap. Germline CDR1 SGHVS, CDR2 FNYEAQ. The CDR3 runs 14 residues. Comments on this clone: What it binds is unknown.

Sequenced by immunoSEQ multiplex PCR; TCRdb stores in-frame clones only, minus some. The profile covers 95,000 to 110,000 clones, with roughly 87% appearing a single time and about 0.9% taken by the ten largest. The chain combines TRBV7-6 with TRBJ1-1; D not resolved. The TCR sequence derives from a human donor who received an intestinal transplant. The material was unstimulated CD4+ T cells sorted from spleen or lymph node cells, obtained before intestinal transplant. CDR3 sequence: CASSLVSGNTEAFF. Here the CDR3 DNA reads TGTGCCAGCAGCTTAGTGTCGGGTAACACTGAAGCTTTCTTT.